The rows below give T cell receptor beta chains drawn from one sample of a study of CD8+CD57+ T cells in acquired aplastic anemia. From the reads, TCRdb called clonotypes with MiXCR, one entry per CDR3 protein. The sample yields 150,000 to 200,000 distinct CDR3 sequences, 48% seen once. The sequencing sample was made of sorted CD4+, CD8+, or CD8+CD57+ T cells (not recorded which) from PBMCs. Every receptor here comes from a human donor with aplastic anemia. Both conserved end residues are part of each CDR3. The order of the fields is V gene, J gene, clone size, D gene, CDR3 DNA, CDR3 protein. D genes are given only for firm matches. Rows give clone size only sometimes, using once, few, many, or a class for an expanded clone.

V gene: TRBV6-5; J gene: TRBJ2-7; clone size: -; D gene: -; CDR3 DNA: TGTGCCAGCAGTTACTTGGACACCGGTCCCTACGAGCAGTACTTC; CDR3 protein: CASSYLDTGPYEQYF
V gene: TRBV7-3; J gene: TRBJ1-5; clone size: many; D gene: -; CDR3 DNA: TGTGCCAGCAGCTTAGGGCACAATCAGCCCCAGCATTTT; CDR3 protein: CASSLGHNQPQHF
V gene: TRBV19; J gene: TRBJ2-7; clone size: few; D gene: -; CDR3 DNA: TGTGCCAGTAGTTGGACAGCTAGATACGAGCAGTACTTC; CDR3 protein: CASSWTARYEQYF
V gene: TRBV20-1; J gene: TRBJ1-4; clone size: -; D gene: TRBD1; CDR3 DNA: TGCAGCACAGGGGGTAATAATGAAAAACTGTTTTTT; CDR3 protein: CSTGGNNEKLFF
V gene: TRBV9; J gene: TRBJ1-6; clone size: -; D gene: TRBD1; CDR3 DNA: TGTGCCAGCAGCGCAGGACAGGGTTTGAATTCACCCCTCCACTTT; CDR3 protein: CASSAGQGLNSPLHF
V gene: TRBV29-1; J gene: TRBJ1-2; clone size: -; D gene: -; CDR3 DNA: TGCAGCGTTGTGATGGGAGGGGGCTATGGCTACACCTTC; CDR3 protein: CSVVMGGGYGYTF
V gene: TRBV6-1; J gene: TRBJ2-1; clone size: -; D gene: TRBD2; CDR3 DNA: TGTGCCAGCAGTGGTCTAGCGGGAGGGATGAATGAGCAGTTCTTC; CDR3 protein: CASSGLAGGMNEQFF
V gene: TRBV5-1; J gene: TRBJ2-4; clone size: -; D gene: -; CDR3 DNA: TGCGCCAGCAGCTTTTCTGGACTGACGGCAGCCAAAAACATTCAGTACTTC; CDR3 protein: CASSFSGLTAAKNIQYF
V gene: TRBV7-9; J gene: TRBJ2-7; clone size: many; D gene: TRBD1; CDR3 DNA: TGTGCCAGCAGGGGAGGGACAGGGGGCGAGCAGTACTTC; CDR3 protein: CASRGGTGGEQYF
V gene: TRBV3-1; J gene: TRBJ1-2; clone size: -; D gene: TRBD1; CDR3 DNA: TGTGCCAGCAGCCAATTTGACAGGGCCCCCTATGGCTACACCTTC; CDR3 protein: CASSQFDRAPYGYTF
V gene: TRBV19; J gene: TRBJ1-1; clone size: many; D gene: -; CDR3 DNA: TGTGCCAGTAGTATTCCATCAGAAGCTTTCTTT; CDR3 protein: CASSIPSEAFF
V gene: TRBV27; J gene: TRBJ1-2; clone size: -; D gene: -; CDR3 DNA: TGTGCCAGCAGTTTATCGAGGGGTAGCTATGGCTACACCTTC; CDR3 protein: CASSLSRGSYGYTF
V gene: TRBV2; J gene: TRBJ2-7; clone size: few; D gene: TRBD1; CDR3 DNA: TGTGCCAGCAGTTTATCGGACAGGGCCTACGAGCAGTACTTC; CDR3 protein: CASSLSDRAYEQYF
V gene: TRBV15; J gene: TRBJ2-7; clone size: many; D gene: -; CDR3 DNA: TGTGCCACCAGCAGAGTAGAGGGTGCTGAATCTTACGAGCAGTACTTC; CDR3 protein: CATSRVEGAESYEQYF
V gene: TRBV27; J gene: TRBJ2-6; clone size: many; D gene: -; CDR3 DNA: TGTGCCAGCAGTTTGGCAGGGGCCAACGTCCTGACTTTC; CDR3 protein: CASSLAGANVLTF
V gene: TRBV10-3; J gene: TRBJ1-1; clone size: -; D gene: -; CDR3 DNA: TGTGCCAGCCGGGGTCCGGGTGAAGCTTTCTTT; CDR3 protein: CASRGPGEAFF
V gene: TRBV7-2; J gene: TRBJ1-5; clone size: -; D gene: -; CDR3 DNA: TGTGCCAGCAGCCTGATGACAGGCCTCAATCAGCCCCAGCATTTT; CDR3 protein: CASSLMTGLNQPQHF
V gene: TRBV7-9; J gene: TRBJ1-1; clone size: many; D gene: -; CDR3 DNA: TGTGCCAGCAGCTTGGAAAACTCGCGCACTGAAGCTTTCTTT; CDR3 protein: CASSLENSRTEAFF
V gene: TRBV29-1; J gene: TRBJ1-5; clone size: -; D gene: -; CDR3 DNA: TGCAGCGTGACCGGGGGGGGTTATGGAGAGACCCAGCATTTT; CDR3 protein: CSVTGGGYGETQHF
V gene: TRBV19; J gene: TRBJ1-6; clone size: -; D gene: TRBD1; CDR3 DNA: TGTGCCAGTAGCTGGGACAGGGGCAATTCACCCCTCCACTTT; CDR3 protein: CASSWDRGNSPLHF
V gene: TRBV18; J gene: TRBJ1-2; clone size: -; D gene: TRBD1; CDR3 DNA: TGTGCCAGCTCACCCGGGATAAAGGACAGGGGGCGTGATGGCTACACCTTC; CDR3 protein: CASSPGIKDRGRDGYTF
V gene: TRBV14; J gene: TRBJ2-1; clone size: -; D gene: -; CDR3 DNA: TGTGCCAGCAGCCGTCTTGTCTACAATGAGCAGTTCTTC; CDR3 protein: CASSRLVYNEQFF
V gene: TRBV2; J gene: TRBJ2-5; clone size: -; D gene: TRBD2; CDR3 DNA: TGTGCCAGCAGGAAAGCGGGACTAGCCCTCCAAGAGACCCAGTACTTC; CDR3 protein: CASRKAGLALQETQYF
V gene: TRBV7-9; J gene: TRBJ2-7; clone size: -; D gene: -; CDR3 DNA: TGTGCCAGCAGCACCCCCGGGGTAAACGAGCAGTACTTC; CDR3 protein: CASSTPGVNEQYF
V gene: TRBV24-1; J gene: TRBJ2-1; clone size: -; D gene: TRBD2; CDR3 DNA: TGTGCCACCAGTGAGAGCGGGAGGGAAAACAATGAGCAGTTCTTC; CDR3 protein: CATSESGRENNEQFF
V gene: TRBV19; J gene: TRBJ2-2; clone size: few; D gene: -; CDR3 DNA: TGTGCCAGTAACGGGGGGGAGCTGTTTTTT; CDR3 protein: CASNGGELFF
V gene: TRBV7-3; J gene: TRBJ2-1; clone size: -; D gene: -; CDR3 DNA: TGTGCCAGCAGTTGGGACTCGCAAACCGAGCAGTTCTTC; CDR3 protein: CASSWDSQTEQFF
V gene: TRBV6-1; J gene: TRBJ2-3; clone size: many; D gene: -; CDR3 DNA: TGTGCCAGTACGATGGGGGTAGATACGCAGTATTTT; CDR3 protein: CASTMGVDTQYF
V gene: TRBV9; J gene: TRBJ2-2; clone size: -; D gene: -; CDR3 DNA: TGTGCCAGCAGCGAGGGGCTGAACACCGGGGAGCTGTTTTTT; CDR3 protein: CASSEGLNTGELFF
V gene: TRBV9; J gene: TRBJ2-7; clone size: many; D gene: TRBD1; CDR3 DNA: TGTGCCAGCAGCCTATCGACAGGGGCCGGCGAGCAGTACTTC; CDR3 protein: CASSLSTGAGEQYF
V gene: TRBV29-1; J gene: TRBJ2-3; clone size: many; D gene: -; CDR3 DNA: TGCAGCGTTGCGGTGGAGGGGACAGATACGCAGTATTTT; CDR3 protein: CSVAVEGTDTQYF
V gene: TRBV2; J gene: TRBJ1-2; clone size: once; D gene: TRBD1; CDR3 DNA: TGTGCCAGCAGTGAAAGGAGGGGGCGAATGGACTATGGCTACACCTTC; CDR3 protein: CASSERRGRMDYGYTF
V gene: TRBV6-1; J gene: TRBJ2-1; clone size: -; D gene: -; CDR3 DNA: TGTGCCAGCAGTACCCAGACAGAGCGAATTAACAATGAGCAGTTCTTC; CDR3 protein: CASSTQTERINNEQFF
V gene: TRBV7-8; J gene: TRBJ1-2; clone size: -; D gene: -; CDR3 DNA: TGTGCCAGCAGCGCGAACCTCTATGGCTACACCTTC; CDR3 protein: CASSANLYGYTF
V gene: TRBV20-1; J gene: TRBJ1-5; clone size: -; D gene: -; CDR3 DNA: TGCAGTGCTAGAGAATCGACAGTTAATCAGCCCCAGCATTTT; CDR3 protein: CSARESTVNQPQHF
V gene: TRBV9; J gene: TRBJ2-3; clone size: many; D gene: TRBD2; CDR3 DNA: TGTGCCAGCAGCGTAGGACTAGCGGATTTTCCAGATACGCAGTATTTT; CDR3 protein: CASSVGLADFPDTQYF
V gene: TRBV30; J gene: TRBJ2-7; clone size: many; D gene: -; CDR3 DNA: TGTGCCTGGACACCGGGACTCAAGCCCTACGAGCAGTACTTC; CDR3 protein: CAWTPGLKPYEQYF
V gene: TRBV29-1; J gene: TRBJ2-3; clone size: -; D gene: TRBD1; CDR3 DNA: TGCAGCACTCGCAGGGGGCATGGCACAGATACGCAGTATTTT; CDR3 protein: CSTRRGHGTDTQYF
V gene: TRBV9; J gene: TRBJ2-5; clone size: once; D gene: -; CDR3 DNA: TGTGCCAGCAGCGTAGGATTGACCCAGTACTTC; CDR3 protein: CASSVGLTQYF
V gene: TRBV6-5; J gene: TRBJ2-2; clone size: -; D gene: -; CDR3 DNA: TGTGCCAGCAGTTACTCTCCAGGGAAAAACACCGGGGAGCTGTTTTTT; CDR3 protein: CASSYSPGKNTGELFF
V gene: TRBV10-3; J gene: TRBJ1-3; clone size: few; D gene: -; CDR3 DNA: TGTGCCATCAGTGAGTCTGGAGGGGGAAACACCATATATTTT; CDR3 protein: CAISESGGGNTIYF
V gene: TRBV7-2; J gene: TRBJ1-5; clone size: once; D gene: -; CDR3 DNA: TGTGCCAGCAGCTTAGGCCCGATTCAGCCCCAGCATTTT; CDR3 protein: CASSLGPIQPQHF
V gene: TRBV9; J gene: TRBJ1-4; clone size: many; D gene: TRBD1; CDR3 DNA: TGTGCCAGCAGCGCGGTCAAGGGACAGCAGAATGAAAAACTGTTTTTT; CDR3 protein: CASSAVKGQQNEKLFF
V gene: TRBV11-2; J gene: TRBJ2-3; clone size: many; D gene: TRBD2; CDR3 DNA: TGTGCCAGCAGCTTAGGGTCTAGCGGGGTTTTCACAGATACGCAGTATTTT; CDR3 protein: CASSLGSSGVFTDTQYF
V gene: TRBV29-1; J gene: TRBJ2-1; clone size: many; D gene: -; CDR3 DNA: TGCAGCGTTGAAGGGAGTCCCCATGAGCAGTTCTTC; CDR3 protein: CSVEGSPHEQFF